This passage covers 9 T cell receptor beta chains from one sample sequenced in a study of T cells in Graves' hyperthyroidism and ophthalmopathy. The investigators amplified TCR beta CDR3 regions from RNA transcripts. The HTBI primer set served for first-round RT-PCR of the TCR CDR3. TCRdb passed the multiplex PCR reads through MiXCR, listing each CDR3 protein once. The table shows roughly 700,000 distinct CDR3 sequences, with around a third occurring only once. Sequencing was done on a sample of blood. These receptors were collected from a woman aged 40 to 55 with Graves' hyperthyroidism.

This clonotype was detected ten times or more. In DNA, the CDR3 is TGTGCCAGCAGCTTAGGGCAGAGGGAGTTATATGGCTACACCTTC. Translation: CASSLGQRELYGYTF. V and J are TRBV11-2 and TRBJ1-2; D is undetermined. The CDR3 spans 15 residues. The V gene lost 1 base and the J gene lost 5 bases, with 14 bases spanning the gap. Germline assignment: CDR1 SGHAT and CDR2 FQNNGV.

This clonotype was observed at least ten times. This chain links TRBV29-1 with TRBJ2-7; TRBD1 agrees at 11 bases. V was pared by 1 base and J by 2 bases, with 7 bases of the junction left unmatched. This CDR3 has 16 residues. Germline V gene data show CDR1 as SQVTM and CDR2 as ANQGSEA. This chain's CDR3 is CSVEGVPGQGAYEQYF. DNA of the CDR3: TGCAGCGTTGAAGGCGTCCCGGGACAGGGGGCCTACGAGCAGTACTTC.

This clonotype has a count of ten or more. The chain couples TRBV2 to TRBJ1-2; D is unclear. V was cut by 5 bases and J by 8 bases, with 6 bases left in between. In germline, CDR1 is SNHLY, CDR2 FYNNEI. The CDR3 has 10 amino acids. The CDR3 DNA is TGTGCCAGCAGTTCTCGGGGCTACACCTTC. This translates into CASSSRGYTF.

There are a few counts of this clonotype. This chain uses TRBV12-3 or TRBV12-4 with TRBJ2-5; the match to TRBD1 covers 7 bases. The CDR3 runs to 15 residues. V shed 5 bases, J shed 1 base, and the junction held 7 bases outside the gene matches. In DNA, the CDR3 is TGTGCCAGCAGTCCCCCACGGGACAGCCAAGAGACCCAGTACTTC. As protein: CASSPPRDSQETQYF.

This clonotype was detected only a few times. The chain links TRBV9 to TRBJ1-2, with D tentatively TRBD1 (5 bases). Trimming cost V 3 bases and J 8 bases, with 14 bases left between them. Germline V lookup: CDR1 SGDLS, CDR2 YYNGEE. The CDR3 length is 13 residues. The CDR3 loop is CASSARKGDGYTF. CDR3 in DNA: TGTGCCAGCAGCGCCCGTAAAGGGGACGGCTACACCTTC.

This clonotype has more than one count but fewer than ten. This chain joins TRBV7-9 and TRBJ2-2; 8 bases match TRBD2. Germline-derived CDR1 and CDR2 are SEHNR and FQNEAQ (reference sequence). V shed 2 bases and J 4 bases; nucleotides not matched to a gene: 9. This CDR3 comprises 17 residues. In nucleotides, the CDR3 is TGTGCCAGCAGCTTAAATTCGGGACTAGACCGCACCGGGGAGCTGTTTTTT. Its protein is CASSLNSGLDRTGELFF. The variable domain in full, with the rest retrieved from reference TRBV7-9 and TRBJ2-2, is DTGVSQNPRHKITKRGQNVTFRCDPISEHNRLYWYRQTLGQGPEFLTYFQNEAQLEKSRLLSDRFSAERPKGSFSTLEIQRTEQGDSAMYLCASSLNSGLDRTGELFFGEGSRLTVL.

The sample holds many counts of this clonotype. Written as DNA, the CDR3 is TGTGCCAGCATCCAGGGTGGCGCTGGAAACACCATATATTTT. The encoded protein is CASIQGGAGNTIYF. The chain joins TRBV19 to TRBJ1-3; maybe TRBD1 (5 bases). CDR1 is LNHDA and CDR2 is SQIVND in the germline V gene (reference sequence). The CDR3 has 14 amino acids. The V end was cut by 9 bases, the J end by 2 bases, with 14 bases between. Full variable domain (rest looked up from reference TRBV19 and TRBJ1-3): DGGITQSPKYLFRKEGQNVTLSCEQNLNHDAMYWYRQDPGQGLRLIYYSQIVNDFQKGDIAEGYSVSREKKESFPLTVTSAQKNPTAFYLCASIQGGAGNTIYFGEGSWLTVV.

This clonotype has ten or more counts. The gene calls are TRBV19 and TRBJ1-5, with D maybe TRBD1 (5 bases). Looked up from germline, CDR1 is LNHDA and CDR2 is SQIVND (reference sequence). Trimming pared 7 bases from V and 6 bases from J, leaving 13 bases between. The CDR3 length is 13 residues. DNA of the CDR3: TGTGCCAGTACCCTGGGGGGACCTCAGCCCCAGCATTTT. It translates to CASTLGGPQPQHF. Using reference TRBV19 and TRBJ1-5 for the parts outside the CDR3, the full variable domain is DGGITQSPKYLFRKEGQNVTLSCEQNLNHDAMYWYRQDPGQGLRLIYYSQIVNDFQKGDIAEGYSVSREKKESFPLTVTSAQKNPTAFYLCASTLGGPQPQHFGDGTRLSIL.

V usage is TRBV2 and J usage is TRBJ1-2; TRBD1 agrees at 10 bases. CDR1 and CDR2 from the germline V gene are SNHLY and FYNNEI. CDR3 length: 14 residues. Unmatched junction bases numbered 12, after V lost 9 bases and J lost 8 bases. This chain's CDR3 is CASGEYRTGGGYTF. DNA for the CDR3: TGTGCCAGTGGGGAGTATAGGACAGGGGGAGGCTACACCTTC.